The 16 T cell receptor beta chains given below trace back to one sample, sequenced in a study of blood T cell repertoires in COVID-19. Sequencing used immunoSEQ multiplex PCR; TCRdb keeps in-frame clones, though not all of them. The sample contains approximately 76,000 clones, roughly 86% of which appear only once. Sequencing used peripheral blood. The receptors stem from a woman aged 55-70 years with acute or convalescent COVID-19.

The V call is TRBV4-3, the J call TRBJ1-1, with a possible D match to TRBD1 (5 bases). Per germline, CDR1 LGHNA and CDR2 YSLEER. V lost 4 bases to trimming and J lost 7 bases, with 19 bases between them. The CDR3 loop spans 15 amino acids. The CDR3: CASSREAGPWVEAFF. CDR3 sequence (DNA): TGCGCCAGCAGCCGCGAGGCGGGGCCCTGGGTTGAAGCTTTCTTT.

The chain recombines TRBV2 with TRBJ2-7; D remains unclear. Trimming took 5 bases from V and 3 from J, leaving 5 bases between them. The germline CDR1 and CDR2 sequences are SNHLY and FYNNEI. This CDR3 comprises 11 residues. DNA of the CDR3: TGTGCCAGCAGTTCTCTCTACGAGCAGTACTTC. As protein: CASSSLYEQYF.

This clone has just one count. V gene TRBV7-8 combines with J gene TRBJ2-1, with a tentative D call TRBD2 (5 bases). The V and J ends lost 4 bases and 7 bases respectively, with 20 bases between them. Germline assignment: CDR1 SGHVS and CDR2 FQNEAQ. The CDR3 contains 16 residues. The CDR3 reads CASSSRAGLPRNEQFF. The DNA of the CDR3 is TGTGCCAGCAGCTCCCGGGCGGGCCTCCCTAGGAATGAGCAGTTCTTC.

The rearrangement uses TRBV28 and TRBJ1-2; 7 nucleotides match TRBD1. Germline lookup yields CDR1 MDHEN and CDR2 SYDVKM. Trimming took 8 bases from V and 2 from J; bases not matched to a gene: 5. CDR3 length: 13 amino acids. CDR3 loop: CASEDRTNYGYTF. The DNA for the CDR3 is TGTGCCAGCGAGGACAGGACCAACTATGGCTACACCTTC.

The chain's CDR3 is CASSPTGLANNEQFF. CDR3 in DNA: TGTGCCAGCAGTCCGACAGGGTTGGCAAACAATGAGCAGTTCTTC. V usage is TRBV2 and J usage is TRBJ2-1; 7 bases align to TRBD1. The CDR3 loop spans 15 amino acids. From germline, CDR1 is SNHLY and CDR2 FYNNEI. Unmatched junction bases numbered 9, after V lost 5 bases and J lost 5 bases.

J is TRBJ2-2 and V is TRBV29-1, with D uncertain. Germline CDR1 reads SQVTM; CDR2 reads ANQGSEA. This CDR3 has 11 amino acids. V was pared by 7 bases and J by 6 bases, with 9 bases between. The CDR3 protein is CSAIESGELFF. CDR3 DNA sequence: TGCAGCGCAATAGAATCCGGGGAGCTGTTTTTT.

The chain has TRBV11-2 and TRBJ2-6; D ambiguous. The germline V gene encodes CDR1 SGHAT and CDR2 FQNNGV. The CDR3 totals 16 residues. V lost 5 bases and J lost 2, with 13 bases in between. CDR3 nucleotide sequence: TGTGCCAGCAGCCTTTATGGAAGCGCTGGGGCCAACGTCCTGACTTTC. Translated, it gives CASSLYGSAGANVLTF.

CDR3 protein: CASSLVDSRGYTF. The CDR3 coding sequence is TGCGCCAGCAGCTTGGTTGACAGTAGGGGCTACACCTTC. The gene calls are TRBV5-1 and TRBJ1-2, with a tentative D call TRBD1 (5 bases). This CDR3 spans 13 amino acids. Germline CDR1 and CDR2: SGHRS and YFSETQ. V lost 0 bases and J 8 bases, leaving 11 bases between the germline ends.

As DNA, the CDR3 is TGCAGTGCTTACAGGGTTGAGCAGTTCTTC. Its protein product is CSAYRVEQFF. The genes are TRBV20-1 and TRBJ2-1; maybe TRBD1 (6 bases). The CDR3 loop spans 10 amino acids. The germline V gene encodes CDR1 DFQATT and CDR2 SNEGSKA (reference sequence). With 5 bases removed from V and 9 bases from J, the gap between germline ends came to 8 bases.

This chain uses TRBV5-6 with TRBJ2-7; 10 nucleotides line up with TRBD2. J lost 3 bases, V lost 0 bases, and 3 bases had no gene match. The CDR3 consists of 15 residues. The germline V gene encodes CDR1 SGHDT and CDR2 YYEEEE. CDR3 DNA: TGTGCCAGCAGCTTGGGGGTAGCGGGAGGCTACGAGCAGTACTTC. It is translated as CASSLGVAGGYEQYF.

The V call is TRBV5-1, the J call TRBJ1-1; D remains ambiguous. This CDR3 is built from 14 residues. CDR1 SGHRS and CDR2 YFSETQ come from the germline V gene. Trimming took 0 bases from V and 5 from J, leaving 11 bases between them. The CDR3 DNA reads TGCGCCAGCAGCTTGGTGGTTGAGGATACTGAAGCTTTCTTT. Protein product: CASSLVVEDTEAFF. The full variable domain, its missing parts supplied by reference TRBV5-1 and TRBJ1-1, is KAGVTQTPRYLIKTRGQQVTLSCSPISGHRSVSWYQQTPGQGLQFLFEYFSETQRNKGNFPGRFSGRQFSNSRSEMNVSTLELGDSALYLCASSLVVEDTEAFFGQGTRLTVV.

V usage is TRBV6-5 and J usage is TRBJ1-2, with D perhaps TRBD1 (5 bases). CDR3 size: 15 residues. The V gene lost 6 bases and the J gene lost 0 bases, with 14 bases spanning the gap. Germline V gene lookup returns CDR1 MNHEY and CDR2 SVGAGI. The CDR3 sequence is CASRPTGTTNYGYTF. CDR3 DNA sequence: TGTGCCAGCAGACCAACTGGGACTACTAACTATGGCTACACCTTC.

The J gene is TRBJ1-1, the V gene TRBV7-8; 9 positions match TRBD1. The CDR3 covers 13 residues. V was clipped by 1 base and J by 7 bases; unmatched bases: 1. Per germline, CDR1 SGHVS and CDR2 FQNEAQ. In nucleotides, the CDR3 is TGTGCCAGCAGCTTAGTGGGACAGGGTGAAGCTTTCTTT. Translation gives CASSLVGQGEAFF. The whole variable domain, remainder taken from reference TRBV7-8 and TRBJ1-1, is GAGVSQSPRYKVAKRGQDVALRCDPISGHVSLFWYQQALGQGPEFLTYFQNEAQLDKSGLPSDRFFAERPEGSVSTLKIQRTQQEDSAVYLCASSLVGQGEAFFGQGTRLTVV.

The J gene is TRBJ1-5, the V gene TRBV30; unclear D gene. The CDR3 totals 14 residues. Looked up from germline, CDR1 is GTSNPN and CDR2 is SVGIG (reference sequence). Trimming cost V 0 bases and J 1 base, with 7 bases left between them. CDR3 protein: CAWSVRRSNQPQHF. Here the CDR3 DNA reads TGTGCCTGGAGTGTACGTCGGAGCAATCAGCCCCAGCATTTT.

V usage is TRBV29-1 and J usage is TRBJ1-1; 7 bases are shared with TRBD1. The trim removed 7 bases at V and 3 bases at J, leaving 8 bases unmatched. There are 13 residues in the CDR3. The germline CDR1 and CDR2 sequences are SQVTM and ANQGSEA. The CDR3 reads CSAQGRRDTEAFF. The DNA of the CDR3 is TGCAGCGCACAGGGGCGGAGGGACACTGAAGCTTTCTTT.

This chain connects TRBV19 to TRBJ1-1; 7 bases map to TRBD1. The germline CDR1 and CDR2 sequences are LNHDA and SQIVND (reference sequence). Trimming removed 8 bases from V and 0 bases from J; junction bases left unmatched: 3. The CDR3 is 13 amino acids. The chain's CDR3 is CASLDRMNTEAFF. CDR3 DNA: TGTGCCAGTTTGGACAGGATGAACACTGAAGCTTTCTTT.